A single sample gave rise to the 29 T cell receptor beta chains below, sequenced in a study of T cell clonality in common variable immunodeficiency. Using immunoSEQ multiplex PCR, the repertoire was profiled, and TCRdb retains in-frame clones only, with some absent. Singletons are absent from the sample, which has tens of thousands of clones. The sequencing input was peripheral blood mononuclear cells. Receptor source: a person between 18 and 70 years old in good health.

This clone was observed a handful of times. The read ends 3 residues before the CDR3 terminus; that terminus is restored from the germline J gene. V is TRBV2 and J is TRBJ2-3, with D possibly matching TRBD1 (5 bases). The CDR3 is made up of 15 amino acids. Germline assignment: CDR1 SNHLY and CDR2 FYNNEI. This chain's CDR3 is CASSFQGTGNQPQYF. The part of the CDR3 DNA that was read is TGTGCCAGCAGTTTCCAGGGTACGGGCAATCAGCCG.

In this sample, this clone turned up many times. Read sequence stops 3 residues before the CDR3 end, and the germline J gene provides the missing end. The chain joins TRBV6-4 to TRBJ2-1; 11 bases map to TRBD2. V trimming: 0 bases; J trimming: 8 bases; junction bases outside the gene matches: 3. The CDR3 is 15 residues long. Germline lookup yields CDR1 MRHNA and CDR2 SNTAGT. CDR3 sequence reads: CASSDSSGGADEQFF. The DNA read from the CDR3 is TGTGCCAGCAGTGACTCTAGCGGGGGGGCTGATGAG.

Many counts were recorded for this clone. Read sequence stops 3 residues before the CDR3 end, and the germline J gene provides the missing end. The V call is TRBV7-9, the J call TRBJ2-5, with 7 bases fitting TRBD1. J was trimmed by 5 bases and V by 5 bases; bases with no gene match: 5. The CDR3 has 13 amino acids. Looked up from germline, CDR1 is SEHNR and CDR2 is FQNEAQ (reference sequence). The part of the CDR3 DNA that was read is TGTGCCAGCAGCCGGACAGGTTTGGAGACC. This gives the protein CASSRTGLET. The CDR3 as a whole reads CASSRTGLETQYF.

There are many counts of this clone. Read data end 3 residues before the CDR3 end; the end is taken from the germline J gene. The chain joins TRBV20-1 to TRBJ1-6, with 12 bases aligning to TRBD1. This CDR3 has 13 residues. J was trimmed by 10 bases and V by 6 bases; bases with no gene match: 4. Germline CDR1 and CDR2: DFQATT and SNEGSKA (reference sequence). The CDR3 protein is CSAGDRGHSPLHF. Partial CDR3 DNA: TGCAGTGCCGGGGACAGGGGGCACTCACCC.

This clone was found many times. Here the CDR3 reads CSVEAPDRRSYNEQFF. The sequenced CDR3 bases are TGCAGCGTTGAAGCCCCGGACAGGCGATCCTACAATGAG. The gene calls are TRBV29-1 and TRBJ2-1; 7 bases are shared with TRBD1. The CDR3 end lies 3 residues beyond the end of the read and is filled in from the germline J gene. The CDR3 is 16 amino acids. Germline CDR1 and CDR2: SQVTM and ANQGSEA. The trim removed 1 base at V and 1 base at J, leaving 7 bases unmatched.

This clone showed up many times. The CDR3 end falls 3 residues outside the read, so it is completed with the germline J gene. The chain is built from TRBV5-6 and TRBJ2-7, with 8 nucleotides matching TRBD2. Germline V gives CDR1 SGHDT, CDR2 YYEEEE. Trimming removed 1 base from V and 4 bases from J; junction bases left unmatched: 4. The CDR3 has 14 residues. The covered CDR3 bases are TGTGCCAGCAGCTTGAGCGGGAGTAGGTACGAG. It specifies CASSLSGSRYE. Given in full, the CDR3 is CASSLSGSRYEQYF.

This clone was seen ten or more times. Coverage ceases 3 residues before the CDR3 finishes, and the germline J gene fills in the end. J is TRBJ1-1 and V is TRBV12-3 or TRBV12-4, with D tentatively TRBD1 (6 bases). There are 14 residues in the CDR3. V was clipped by 3 bases and J by 2 bases, with 10 bases between them. The CDR3 DNA, read in part, is TGTGCCAGCAGTTTGCAGGGGTTTAACACTGAA. Amino acid sequence: CASSLQGFNTE. The entire CDR3 reads CASSLQGFNTEAFF.

At least ten counts were recorded for this clone. Read data end 3 residues before the CDR3 end; the end is taken from the germline J gene. The sample carries other DNA sequences with the same CDR3. The rearrangement uses TRBV7-2 and TRBJ1-1; D remains ambiguous. The V end lost 3 bases, the J end lost 2 bases, and 7 bases lay between the germline ends. The CDR3 totals 13 residues. Germline assignment: CDR1 SGHTA and CDR2 FQGNSA. The CDR3 bases that were read are TGTGCCAGCAGCTTGAGCGGAAACACTGAA. Its protein product is CASSLSGNTE. The full CDR3 is CASSLSGNTEAFF.

This clone was detected many times. The CDR3 bases that were read are TGTGCCAGCAGTGGCTATTACGAG. Translated, it gives CASSGYYE. The whole CDR3 region reads CASSGYYEQYF. The genes are TRBV2 and TRBJ2-7; D gene unclear. The CDR3 end is not reached by the read, which stops 3 residues before it; the germline J gene fills it in. Per germline, CDR1 SNHLY and CDR2 FYNNEI. This CDR3 has 11 amino acids. Trimming shortened V by 4 bases and J by 4 bases, and 5 bases separated the two germline ends.

The table lists this clone with many counts. The sequence runs out 3 residues before the end of the CDR3; the remainder is reconstructed from the germline J gene. The genes are TRBV5-1 and TRBJ1-1, with 7 bases that match TRBD1. Germline CDR1 is SGHRS and CDR2 is YFSETQ. The V and J ends lost 1 base and 4 bases, in that order; junction bases with no gene match: 4. The CDR3 extends over 14 amino acids. The CDR3 protein is CASSLTAGGTEAFF. The part of the CDR3 DNA that was read is TGCGCCAGCAGCTTGACGGCAGGGGGCACTGAA.

This clone was seen a handful of times. Sequencing ends 3 residues short of the CDR3 end; the germline J gene provides the rest. The chain carries TRBV11-1 and TRBJ2-3; D is possibly TRBD1 (6 bases). V was pared by 3 bases and J by 4 bases, with 11 bases between. Germline V gene lookup returns CDR1 SGHAT and CDR2 FQDESV (reference sequence). CDR3 size: 14 residues. The covered CDR3 bases are TGTGCCAGCAGCTTCACCAGGGGTTCAGATACG. It specifies CASSFTRGSDT. The complete CDR3 protein is CASSFTRGSDTQYF.

Turning to this clone: Sequencing ends 3 residues short of the CDR3 end; the germline J gene provides the rest. The V call is TRBV2, the J call TRBJ1-1; D is possibly TRBD1 (6 bases). Germline lookup yields CDR1 SNHLY and CDR2 FYNNEI. The CDR3 is 14 residues long. V lost 5 bases to trimming and J lost 6 bases, with 16 bases between them. Incomplete CDR3 DNA: TGTGCCAGCAGTCGGAGGGGGATTGTGGCTGAA. Amino acid sequence: CASSRRGIVAE. The full-length CDR3 reads as CASSRRGIVAEAFF.

This clone showed up many times. The read ends 3 residues early relative to the CDR3; the germline J gene fills the gap. V gene TRBV7-2 combines with J gene TRBJ2-1; 10 nucleotides align to TRBD2. Looked up from germline, CDR1 is SGHTA and CDR2 is FQGNSA. The CDR3 sequence is 15 residues long. V trimming: 4 bases; J trimming: 8 bases; junction bases outside the gene matches: 8. The CDR3: CASSSSGRVSDEQFF. The CDR3 bases that were read are TGTGCCAGCAGCTCCAGCGGGAGGGTAAGCGATGAG.

This clone occurred many times. The read ends 3 residues shy of where the CDR3 ends; the end is completed using the germline J gene. The chain carries TRBV5-5 and TRBJ1-1; D unclear. Germline CDR1 is SGHKS and CDR2 is YYEKEE (reference sequence). CDR3 length equals 13 residues. Deletions cut 2 bases from V and 1 base from J, with 6 bases between. CDR3: CASSLSENTEAFF. Partial CDR3 DNA: TGTGCCAGCAGCTTATCAGAGAACACTGAA.

This clone was seen ten or more times. Read sequence stops 3 residues before the CDR3 end, and the germline J gene provides the missing end. The V call is TRBV20-1, the J call TRBJ2-5, with 8 bases aligning to TRBD1. The J segment lost 2 bases and the V segment lost 0 bases, leaving 11 bases of the junction unmatched. CDR1 and CDR2 from the germline V gene are DFQATT and SNEGSKA (reference sequence). This CDR3 spans 17 amino acids. The CDR3 loop is CSARDMDRVVVQETQYF. Partial CDR3 DNA: TGCAGTGCTAGAGACATGGACAGGGTCGTTGTTCAAGAGACC.

The sample holds many counts of this clone. The read terminates 3 residues ahead of where the CDR3 ends, so the germline J gene completes it. The chain links TRBV5-4 to TRBJ2-5; 7 bases fit TRBD1. CDR1 is SGHNT and CDR2 is YYREEE in the germline V gene (reference sequence). There are 13 residues in the CDR3. The V and J ends lost 4 bases and 3 bases, in that order; junction bases with no gene match: 3. CDR3 DNA, as far as it was read: TGTGCCAGCAGCACCGGACAGGAAGAGACC. This encodes CASSTGQEET. The entire CDR3 protein is CASSTGQEETQYF.

This clone was counted many times. The CDR3 goes on 3 residues after the read ends, and that part is filled in from the germline J gene. This sample also contains other DNA sequences that code for the same CDR3. This chain links TRBV5-1 with TRBJ2-7; 7 bases match TRBD1. Germline trimming cut 4 bases from V and 2 bases from J; bases unmatched to any gene: 3. Per the germline V gene, CDR1 is SGHRS and CDR2 is YFSETQ. There are 13 residues in the CDR3. The covered CDR3 bases are TGCGCCAGCAGCCTAACAGGGGCCTACGAG. It translates to CASSLTGAYE. The CDR3, in full, reads CASSLTGAYEQYF.

This clone is classed as medium-sized. Sequencing ends 3 residues short of the CDR3 end; the germline J gene provides the rest. V gene TRBV6-2 or TRBV6-3 combines with J gene TRBJ2-7; D ambiguous. The CDR3 extends over 13 amino acids. V was cut by 0 bases and J by 0 bases, with 3 bases left in between. Per the germline V gene, CDR1 is MNHEY and CDR2 is SVGEGT. CDR3 loop: CASSYSASYEQYF. The covered CDR3 bases are TGTGCCAGCAGTTACTCGGCCTCCTACGAG.

This clone was detected ten times or more. The read gets to within 3 residues of the CDR3 end, and the germline J gene fills in the rest. The chain combines TRBV6-1 with TRBJ2-3; D is ambiguous. The V gene lost 4 bases and the J gene lost 3 bases, with 8 bases spanning the gap. The CDR3 covers 13 residues. From germline, CDR1 is MNHNS and CDR2 SASEGT. Partial CDR3 DNA: TGTGCCAGCAGTGTTACAGAAACAGATACG. Amino acid sequence: CASSVTETDT. The complete CDR3 reads CASSVTETDTQYF.

Ten or more counts support this clone. The CDR3 end is not reached by the read, which stops 3 residues before it; the germline J gene fills it in. The chain links TRBV20-1 to TRBJ1-1; 9 bases are a match to TRBD1. Germline V CDR1 and CDR2: DFQATT, SNEGSKA (reference sequence). The CDR3 is 13 residues long. Incomplete CDR3 DNA: TGCAGCCACAGGGGGCAATCGGGCACTGAA. Encoded protein: CSHRGQSGTE. The whole CDR3 is CSHRGQSGTEAFF.

On this clone: The sequence runs out 3 residues before the end of the CDR3; the remainder is reconstructed from the germline J gene. The chain employs TRBV2 and TRBJ1-4; D is undetermined. The germline V and J ends were trimmed by 4 bases and 7 bases, with 7 bases remaining between them. Looked up from germline, CDR1 is SNHLY and CDR2 is FYNNEI. There are 12 residues in the CDR3. The CDR3 reads CASSVGVEKLFF. The covered CDR3 bases are TGTGCCAGCAGTGTCGGGGTTGAAAAA. Using reference TRBV2 and TRBJ1-4 for the parts outside the CDR3, the full variable domain is EPEVTQTPSHQVTQMGQEVILRCVPISNHLYFYWYRQILGQKVEFLVSFYNNEISEKSEIFDDQFSVERPDGSNFTLKIRSTKLEDSAMYFCASSVGVEKLFFGSGTQLSVL.

Many counts were recorded for this clone. Coverage ceases 3 residues before the CDR3 finishes, and the germline J gene fills in the end. The chain recombines TRBV23-1 with TRBJ1-5, with D possibly TRBD1 on 5 matching bases. TRBV23-1 is an ORF; its function is uncertain. The V end was cut by 0 bases, the J end by 6 bases, with 9 bases between. CDR3 length: 14 amino acids. Here the CDR3 reads CASSQSGRGQPQHF. CDR3 bases read: TGCGCCAGCAGTCAATCGGGAAGGGGTCAGCCC.

There are many counts of this clone. The DNA ends 3 residues before the CDR3 does, and the rest of the CDR3 is filled in from the germline J gene. This sequence joins TRBV18 and TRBJ2-1, with D unclear. The V gene lost 0 bases and the J gene lost 0 bases, with 6 bases spanning the gap. The CDR3 runs to 15 residues. Germline V gene data show CDR1 as KGHSH and CDR2 as LQKENI. CDR3 protein: CASSPPGSSYNEQFF. The sequenced CDR3 bases are TGTGCCAGCTCACCACCGGGCAGCTCCTACAATGAG.

This clone was seen ten or more times. The CDR3 sequence: CASRVEQGHETQYF. Partial CDR3 DNA: TGTGCCAGTAGGGTGGAACAGGGACACGAGACC. V and J are TRBV19 and TRBJ2-5, with D perhaps matching TRBD1 (6 bases). Read data end 3 residues before the CDR3 end; the end is taken from the germline J gene. Trimming cost V 6 bases and J 5 bases, with 16 bases left between them. The CDR3 length is 14 residues. Looked up from germline, CDR1 is LNHDA and CDR2 is SQIVND (reference sequence).

This clone was seen repeatedly, ten times or more. The observed sequence ends 3 residues before the CDR3 terminus, with the missing tail filled in from the germline J gene. J is TRBJ1-1 and V is TRBV19; 7 bases line up with TRBD1. CDR1 is LNHDA and CDR2 is SQIVND in the germline V gene (reference sequence). Trimming removed 10 bases from V and 4 bases from J; junction bases left unmatched: 15. This CDR3 contains 15 residues. The CDR3 here is CATLADREAFTEAFF. CDR3 bases read: TGTGCCACCTTAGCAGACAGGGAAGCGTTCACTGAA.

A note on this clone: Read coverage stops 3 residues before the CDR3 terminus; the germline J gene supplies the remainder. V usage is TRBV7-8 and J usage is TRBJ1-1; unclear D gene. The CDR3 has 15 amino acids. Germline CDR1 and CDR2: SGHVS and FQNEAQ. V dropped 5 bases and J dropped 4 bases, with 17 bases sitting between them. The CDR3 DNA, read in part, is TGTGCCAGCAGCCAAGGAAGCTGGGCGAGCACTGAA. It is translated as CASSQGSWASTE. The full CDR3 reads CASSQGSWASTEAFF.

This clone was counted at least ten times. The CDR3 DNA, read in part, is TGTGCCAGCAGCTCCCTAACGGATGAAAAA. Amino acids: CASSSLTDEK. From start to end, the CDR3 is CASSSLTDEKLFF. V and J are TRBV7-9 and TRBJ1-4, with unresolved D. The CDR3 is cut off 3 residues early in the read; its end comes from the germline J gene. Germline V lookup: CDR1 SEHNR, CDR2 FQNEAQ (reference sequence). Trimming left V 4 bases short and J 6 bases short, with 9 bases between. The CDR3 is made up of 13 amino acids.

This clone has a count of ten or more. The DNA ends 3 residues before the CDR3 does, and the rest of the CDR3 is filled in from the germline J gene. The chain employs TRBV7-3 and TRBJ1-2, with a tentative D call TRBD1 (5 bases). Deletions cut 0 bases from V and 5 bases from J, with 16 bases between. This CDR3 has 16 amino acids. Germline V CDR1 and CDR2: SGHTA, FQGTGA. The part of the CDR3 DNA that was read is TGTGCCAGCAGCTTAACCGGGGGTCGGGTGGGTTATGGC. Translating it yields CASSLTGGRVGYG. The complete CDR3 protein is CASSLTGGRVGYGYTF.

This clone was recorded at least ten times. The read ends 3 residues early relative to the CDR3; the germline J gene fills the gap. The rearrangement links TRBV5-6 to TRBJ2-3; D remains unclear. The CDR3 covers 14 residues. Germline V gene sequence: CDR1 SGHDT, CDR2 YYEEEE. The V end was cut by 0 bases, the J end by 3 bases, with 8 bases between. CDR3 DNA (partial): TGTGCCAGCAGCTTGGCTTACGCGACAGATACG. Protein: CASSLAYATDT. The entire CDR3 protein is CASSLAYATDTQYF. The full variable domain, its missing parts supplied by reference TRBV5-6 and TRBJ2-3, is DAGVTQSPTHLIKTRGQQVTLRCSPKSGHDTVSWYQQALGQGPQFIFQYYEEEERQRGNFPDRFSGHQFPNYSSELNVNALLLGDSALYLCASSLAYATDTQYFGPGTRLTVL.